The rows below give T cell receptor beta chains drawn from one sample of a study of blood T cell repertoires in COVID-19. Assay: immunoSEQ multiplex PCR; the TCRdb copy retains only in-frame clones and omits some. The sample records roughly 220,000 clones, about 80% being singletons. The specimen was peripheral blood. The receptors were gathered from an older woman with acute or convalescent COVID-19. The CDR3 runs from the conserved cysteine through the conserved F or W. Fields, in order: J gene, clone size, V gene, CDR3 protein. The size field is filled for only some rows; it gives once, few, many or a size class.

j_gene: TRBJ1-4; abundance: -; v_gene: TRBV11-2; CDR3aa: CASSLRTTNEKLFF
j_gene: TRBJ2-3; abundance: -; v_gene: TRBV11-2; CDR3aa: CASSSLWGPTDTQYF
j_gene: TRBJ2-7; abundance: -; v_gene: TRBV7-9; CDR3aa: CASSLRLGEQYF
j_gene: TRBJ2-5; abundance: -; v_gene: TRBV24-1; CDR3aa: CAMPTRIETQYF
j_gene: TRBJ1-1; abundance: -; v_gene: TRBV25-1; CDR3aa: CASSESVSEAFF
j_gene: TRBJ2-3; abundance: -; v_gene: TRBV6-2/TRBV6-3; CDR3aa: CASSYSTKGPTDTQYF
j_gene: TRBJ2-5; abundance: -; v_gene: TRBV2; CDR3aa: CASSWTSGEETQYF
j_gene: TRBJ1-1; abundance: once; v_gene: TRBV2; CDR3aa: CASRVGGGRTEAFF
j_gene: TRBJ1-1; abundance: -; v_gene: TRBV3-1/TRBV3-2; CDR3aa: CASSQDGRGTEAFF
j_gene: TRBJ2-2; abundance: -; v_gene: TRBV11-2; CDR3aa: CASSFWQGARTGELFF
j_gene: TRBJ1-2; abundance: few; v_gene: TRBV10-3; CDR3aa: CAISDRAYGYTF
j_gene: TRBJ2-1; abundance: -; v_gene: TRBV3-1/TRBV3-2; CDR3aa: CASSWESGASSYNEQFF
j_gene: TRBJ2-3; abundance: -; v_gene: TRBV5-4; CDR3aa: CASSLVEGTSTDTQYF
j_gene: TRBJ1-1; abundance: -; v_gene: TRBV30; CDR3aa: CAWNSRTNEAFF
j_gene: TRBJ2-3; abundance: -; v_gene: TRBV7-2; CDR3aa: CASRRTGGGTDTQYF
j_gene: TRBJ2-7; abundance: -; v_gene: TRBV30; CDR3aa: CAWSEGAKYEQYF
j_gene: TRBJ1-1; abundance: -; v_gene: TRBV12-5; CDR3aa: CASGPGTEAFF
j_gene: TRBJ1-1; abundance: -; v_gene: TRBV4-1; CDR3aa: CASSHPGDGTEAFF
j_gene: TRBJ1-6; abundance: -; v_gene: TRBV6-5; CDR3aa: CASQGTGGGSPLHF
j_gene: TRBJ2-1; abundance: -; v_gene: TRBV4-2; CDR3aa: CASSQEAGARYNEQFF
j_gene: TRBJ1-2; abundance: -; v_gene: TRBV3-1/TRBV3-2; CDR3aa: CARRDRVRGYTF
j_gene: TRBJ1-1; abundance: -; v_gene: TRBV9; CDR3aa: CASSSFRVGNTEAFF
j_gene: TRBJ1-2; abundance: -; v_gene: TRBV5-4; CDR3aa: CASSLYADGYTF
j_gene: TRBJ2-7; abundance: -; v_gene: TRBV28; CDR3aa: CASCLPGSHEQYF
j_gene: TRBJ1-4; abundance: once; v_gene: TRBV4-3; CDR3aa: CASRNNRGTSEKLFF